This T cell receptor (beta chain) stems from a study of blood T cell repertoires in COVID-19. Across the study: T cells, B-cell-depleted T cells, or PBMCs provided the cDNA or gDNA that served as material.

J lost 5 bases, V lost 0 bases, and 5 bases had no gene match. The CDR3 is 15 residues long. Germline lookup yields CDR1 SGDLS and CDR2 YYNGEE. TCRdb keeps only in-frame clones here, not all; method: immunoSEQ multiplex PCR. The sample has under 300,000 clones; approximately 78% are singletons. This sequence originates from a woman aged 60-70 years with active or convalescent COVID-19. Input material: peripheral blood. The chain joins TRBV9 to TRBJ2-7, with 10 nucleotides matching TRBD1. CDR3 sequence (DNA): TGTGCCAGCAGCGTAGCCGGGACAGGGGTCGACGAGCAGTACTTC. It is translated as CASSVAGTGVDEQYF.